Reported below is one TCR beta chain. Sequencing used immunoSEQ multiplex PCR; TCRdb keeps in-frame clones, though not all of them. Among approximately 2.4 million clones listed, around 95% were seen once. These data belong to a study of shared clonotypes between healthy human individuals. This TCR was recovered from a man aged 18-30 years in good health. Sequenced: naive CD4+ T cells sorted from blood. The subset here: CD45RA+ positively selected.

The CDR3 coding sequence is TGTGCCAGCAGGCCCCCAGGGTCTCGAGCTGAAGCTTTCTTT. Residues: CASRPPGSRAEAFF. This chain connects TRBV6-5 to TRBJ1-1; maybe TRBD1 (5 bases). In germline, CDR1 is MNHEY, CDR2 SVGAGI. The CDR3 extends over 14 amino acids. V was pared by 6 bases and J by 6 bases, with 17 bases between.